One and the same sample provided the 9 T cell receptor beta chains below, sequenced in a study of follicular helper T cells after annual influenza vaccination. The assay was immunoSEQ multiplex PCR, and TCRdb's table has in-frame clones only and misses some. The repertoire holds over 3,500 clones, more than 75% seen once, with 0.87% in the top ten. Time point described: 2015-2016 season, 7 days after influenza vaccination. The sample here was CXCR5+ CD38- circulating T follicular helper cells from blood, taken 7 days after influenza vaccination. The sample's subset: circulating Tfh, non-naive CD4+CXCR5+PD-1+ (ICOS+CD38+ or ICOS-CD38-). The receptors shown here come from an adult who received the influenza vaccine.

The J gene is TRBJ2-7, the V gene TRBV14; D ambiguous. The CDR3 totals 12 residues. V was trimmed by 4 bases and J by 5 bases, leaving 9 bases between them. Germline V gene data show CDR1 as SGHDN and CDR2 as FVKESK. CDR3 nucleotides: TGTGCCAGCAGCCTACGTCCCAACGAGCAGTACTTC. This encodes CASSLRPNEQYF.

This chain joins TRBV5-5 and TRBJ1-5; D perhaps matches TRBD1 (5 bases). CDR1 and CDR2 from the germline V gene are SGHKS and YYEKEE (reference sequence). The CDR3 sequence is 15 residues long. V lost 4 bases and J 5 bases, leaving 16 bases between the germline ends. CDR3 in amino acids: CASSPGYGGYQPQHF. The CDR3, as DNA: TGTGCCAGCAGCCCGGGGTATGGGGGATATCAGCCCCAGCATTTT. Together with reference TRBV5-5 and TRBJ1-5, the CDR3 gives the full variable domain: DAGVTQSPTHLIKTRGQQVTLRCSPISGHKSVSWYQQVLGQGPQFIFQYYEKEERGRGNFPDRFSARQFPNYSSELNVNALLLGDSALYLCASSPGYGGYQPQHFGDGTRLSIL.

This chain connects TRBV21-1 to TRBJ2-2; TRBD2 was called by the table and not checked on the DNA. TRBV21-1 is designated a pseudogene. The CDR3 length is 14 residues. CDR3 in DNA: TGTGCCAGACAAAAAGCGGGAGGCGGCGGGGAGCTGTTTTTT. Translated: CARQKAGGGGELFF.

The CDR3 loop is CASRDGTAYGYTF. As DNA, the CDR3 is TGTGCCAGCAGGGATGGGACAGCCTATGGCTACACCTTC. The chain uses TRBV28 and TRBJ1-2; 7 bases line up with TRBD1. Germline assignment: CDR1 MDHEN and CDR2 SYDVKM. The CDR3 has 13 amino acids. Trimming took 6 bases from V and 4 from J; bases not matched to a gene: 5.

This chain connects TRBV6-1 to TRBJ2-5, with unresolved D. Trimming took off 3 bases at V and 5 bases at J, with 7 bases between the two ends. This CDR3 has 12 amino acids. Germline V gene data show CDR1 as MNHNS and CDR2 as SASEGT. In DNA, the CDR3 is TGTGCCAGCAGTGACTTTGGGGAGACCCAGTACTTC. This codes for CASSDFGETQYF.

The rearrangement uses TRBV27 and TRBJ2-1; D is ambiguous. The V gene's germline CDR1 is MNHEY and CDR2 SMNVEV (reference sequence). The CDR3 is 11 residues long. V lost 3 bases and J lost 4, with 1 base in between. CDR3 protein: CASSLYNEQFF. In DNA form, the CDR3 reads TGTGCCAGCAGTTTGTACAATGAGCAGTTCTTC.

The CDR3 DNA follows: TGTGCCAGCAGCCCACGTGGACCTTCGAACACTGAAGCTTTCTTT. Its protein product is CASSPRGPSNTEAFF. This chain joins TRBV7-8 and TRBJ1-1; D is undetermined. Trimming removed 5 bases at V and 1 base at J, with 14 bases between. Germline V gives CDR1 SGHVS, CDR2 FQNEAQ. The CDR3 consists of 15 residues.

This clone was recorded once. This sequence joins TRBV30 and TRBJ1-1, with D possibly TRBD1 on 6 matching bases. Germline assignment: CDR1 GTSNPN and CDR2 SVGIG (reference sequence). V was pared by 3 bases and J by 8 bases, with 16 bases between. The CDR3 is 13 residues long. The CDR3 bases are TGTGCCTGGAGACCCGGACAGTTTTCCGAAGCTTTCTTT. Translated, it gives CAWRPGQFSEAFF.

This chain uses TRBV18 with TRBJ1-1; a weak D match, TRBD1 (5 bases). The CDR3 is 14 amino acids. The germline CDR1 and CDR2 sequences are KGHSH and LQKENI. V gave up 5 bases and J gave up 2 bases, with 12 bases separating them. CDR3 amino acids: CASSAGAANTEAFF. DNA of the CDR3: TGTGCCAGCTCAGCCGGGGCCGCTAACACTGAAGCTTTCTTT.